Presented here are 10 T cell receptor beta chains from one specimen sequenced in a study of T cells in women clearing cervical HPV infection. Sequencing was performed with immunoSEQ multiplex PCR; in TCRdb, only in-frame clones are kept and a portion is missing. This table lists 20,000 to 25,000 clones. Sequenced sample: blood buffy coat. Receptors originate from a woman between 18 and 70 years old with a cervical HPV16 infection that either progressed to CIN3+ or cleared (not recorded which).

For this clone: The read terminates 3 residues ahead of where the CDR3 ends, so the germline J gene completes it. The chain joins TRBV19 to TRBJ2-2; D is possibly TRBD2 (5 bases). CDR1 is LNHDA, CDR2 SQIVND, per germline (reference sequence). V dropped 7 bases and J dropped 0 bases, with 9 bases sitting between them. The CDR3 runs to 14 residues. CDR3 DNA (partial): TGTGCCAGTATGAAGCGGACGAACACCGGGGAG. Translated: CASMKRTNTGE. The full CDR3 reads CASMKRTNTGELFF.

Concerning this clone itself: Read sequence stops 3 residues before the CDR3 end, and the germline J gene provides the missing end. V and J are TRBV29-1 and TRBJ1-1; 7 bases are a match to TRBD1. The CDR3 has 13 residues. After removal of 4 bases from V and 3 bases from J, the junction contained 5 bases not matched to a gene. CDR1 and CDR2 from the germline V gene are SQVTM and ANQGSEA. Partial CDR3 DNA: TGCAGCGTTGGAGGTACAGGGGACACTGAA. Translating gives CSVGGTGDTE. The whole CDR3 is CSVGGTGDTEAFF.

In the case of this clone: Read data end 3 residues before the CDR3 end; the end is taken from the germline J gene. The chain combines TRBV23-1 with TRBJ2-3; tentative D call: TRBD1 (6 bases). Being an ORF, TRBV23-1 has a function that is uncertain. V was shortened by 11 bases and J by 6 bases, with 21 bases between the two germline ends. The CDR3 spans 14 residues. CDR3 DNA (partial): TGCGCCTTCGGGGAGCAGGGGCATTCTGATACG. As protein: CAFGEQGHSDT. The whole CDR3 is CAFGEQGHSDTQYF.

For this clone: The read terminates 3 residues before the CDR3 end, so the remaining end is supplied by the germline J gene. The chain couples TRBV18 to TRBJ2-7; maybe TRBD1 (5 bases). Trimming removed 3 bases from V and 0 bases from J, with 15 bases in between. Germline lookup yields CDR1 KGHSH and CDR2 LQKENI. The CDR3 loop spans 16 amino acids. This CDR3 is CASSPQGGISSYEQYF. The sequenced part of the CDR3 DNA is TGTGCCAGCTCACCTCAGGGCGGCATAAGCTCCTACGAG.

Details on this clone: The sequenced fragment ends 3 residues before the CDR3 boundary, so the rest is inferred from the germline J gene. The chain recombines TRBV30 with TRBJ2-1; 8 bases agree with TRBD2. Unmatched junction bases numbered 1, after V lost 2 bases and J lost 1 base. The CDR3 loop spans 14 amino acids. The germline CDR1 and CDR2 sequences are GTSNPN and SVGIG (reference sequence). The part of the CDR3 DNA that was read is TGTGCCTGGAGTAGCGGGAGATCCTACAATGAG. It is translated as CAWSSGRSYNE. The CDR3 as a whole reads CAWSSGRSYNEQFF.

Worth noting for this clone: The CDR3 is cut off 3 residues early in the read; its end comes from the germline J gene. The chain uses TRBV18 and TRBJ2-4, with 9 bases matching TRBD1. Trimming cost V 0 bases and J 4 bases; bases outside gene matches: 7. This CDR3 spans 17 amino acids. Germline loops: CDR1 KGHSH, CDR2 LQKENI. The sequenced part of the CDR3 DNA is TGTGCCAGCTCACCACCCTCCCGGACAGGGGCAAAAAACATT. Translated: CASSPPSRTGAKNI. The CDR3 in its entirety is CASSPPSRTGAKNIQYF.

As for this clone: The read ends 3 residues shy of where the CDR3 ends; the end is completed using the germline J gene. This chain uses TRBV5-6 with TRBJ2-2; D perhaps matches TRBD1 (5 bases). The germline CDR1 and CDR2 sequences are SGHDT and YYEEEE. Between the trimmed V and J ends, which lost 6 bases and 7 bases, there was a span of 13 bases. The length of the CDR3 is 13 residues. Here the CDR3 reads CASTVTGHGELFF. CDR3 bases read: TGTGCCAGCACCGTAACAGGTCACGGGGAG.

Of note for this clone: The CDR3 end is not reached by the read, which stops 3 residues before it; the germline J gene fills it in. V and J are TRBV20-1 and TRBJ2-1, with TRBD1 matching 10 bases. The CDR3 loop spans 16 amino acids. V shed 5 bases and J 3 bases; nucleotides not matched to a gene: 10. Germline-derived CDR1 and CDR2 are DFQATT and SNEGSKA (reference sequence). The sequenced part of the CDR3 DNA is TGCAGTGCTTACCGTCCCCGGGACAGGGGCTACAATGAG. This sequence encodes CSAYRPRDRGYNE. The entire CDR3 is CSAYRPRDRGYNEQFF.

As to this clone: Read coverage stops 3 residues before the CDR3 terminus; the germline J gene supplies the remainder. The chain recombines TRBV7-3 with TRBJ2-5; D is perhaps TRBD2 (5 bases). With 4 bases removed from V and 0 bases from J, the gap between germline ends came to 12 bases. The CDR3 consists of 15 residues. CDR1 SGHTA and CDR2 FQGTGA come from the germline V gene. CDR3 in amino acids: CASSSNPGYQETQYF. The CDR3 DNA, read in part, is TGTGCCAGCAGCTCTAATCCGGGGTACCAAGAGACC.

Of note for this clone: The missing CDR3 end, 3 residues past where the read stops, is filled in from the germline J gene. The V call is TRBV11-3, the J call TRBJ1-2; D is ambiguous. CDR1 is SGHNT, CDR2 YENEEA, per germline. The CDR3 has 15 residues. The V end lost 0 bases, the J end lost 2 bases, and 10 bases lay between the germline ends. CDR3 in amino acids: CASSLDLNTNYGYTF. The CDR3 DNA, read in part, is TGTGCCAGCAGCTTAGATCTAAATACCAACTATGGC.